These T cell receptor beta chains were read from a single sample in a study of early T cells in non-severe SARS-CoV-2 infection. TCRdb called the 5' RACE reads again in MiXCR, with one record for every CDR3 protein. The table has tens of thousands of distinct CDR3 sequences, roughly a tenth seen once; the top ten hold about 5.4%. Sequences were derived from whole blood, sampled at baseline. Source of these receptors: an adult who was a healthcare worker with PCR-confirmed SARS-CoV-2 infection or an uninfected control (not recorded which). Each CDR3 is given with its conserved first and last residue. A D gene is named only where the DNA matches it firmly. Some rows have no size entry. The others give once, few or many, or a class for an expanded clone.

j_gene,d_gene,abundance,v_gene,CDR3aa,CDR3nt
TRBJ1-5,NA,NA,TRBV6-2/TRBV6-3,CASSYWTGNQPQHF,TGTGCCAGCAGTTACTGGACAGGCAATCAGCCCCAGCATTTT
TRBJ1-6,NA,NA,TRBV5-4,CASSFGVERPNSPLHF,TGTGCCAGCAGCTTTGGCGTAGAACGGCCGAATTCACCCCTCCACTTT
TRBJ2-1,NA,few,TRBV7-6,CASSPGPVSYNEQFF,TGTGCCAGCAGTCCGGGACCGGTGTCCTACAATGAGCAGTTCTTC
TRBJ1-2,NA,NA,TRBV10-3,CAISRTGLYGYTF,TGTGCCATCAGCAGAACAGGACTCTATGGCTACACCTTC
TRBJ2-2,NA,many,TRBV5-1,CASSWSGQATGELFF,TGCGCCAGCAGCTGGTCGGGACAAGCCACCGGGGAGCTGTTTTTT
TRBJ2-2,NA,few,TRBV12-3/TRBV12-4,CASSLSTDSFTGELFF,TGTGCCAGCAGCCTATCGACAGATTCCTTCACCGGGGAGCTGTTTTTT
TRBJ1-2,NA,many,TRBV27,CASSFSGGPYGYTF,TGTGCCAGCAGTTTTTCCGGGGGGCCGTATGGCTACACCTTC
TRBJ2-2,NA,NA,TRBV11-2,CASSTLRRGKMDTGELFF,TGTGCCAGCAGCACGCTGCGGAGAGGGAAGATGGACACCGGGGAGCTGTTTTTT
TRBJ2-2,NA,many,TRBV24-1,CATRGHTTGELFF,TGTGCCACCAGGGGCCACACCACCGGGGAGCTGTTTTTT
TRBJ2-3,TRBD2,few,TRBV20-1,CSALPGTSGSDTQYF,TGCAGTGCCCTACCCGGGACTAGCGGTTCAGATACGCAGTATTTT
TRBJ2-3,NA,many,TRBV3-1,CASSQGRLSGTDTQYF,TGTGCCAGCAGCCAAGGTCGATTAAGCGGCACAGATACGCAGTATTTT
TRBJ2-1,TRBD1,few,TRBV6-1,CATKSQGANAYNEQFF,TGTGCCACCAAAAGTCAGGGGGCAAACGCCTACAATGAGCAGTTCTTC
TRBJ2-5,NA,NA,TRBV12-3/TRBV12-4,CASSLGAETQYF,TGTGCCAGCAGTTTGGGAGCGGAGACCCAGTACTTC
TRBJ2-7,TRBD2,NA,TRBV12-3/TRBV12-4,CASSFGEGYEQYF,TGTGCCAGCAGTTTCGGGGAGGGATACGAGCAGTACTTC
TRBJ1-1,TRBD1,NA,TRBV18,CASSPDRDRTEAFF,TGTGCCAGCTCACCCGACAGGGATCGGACTGAAGCTTTCTTT
TRBJ2-3,NA,NA,TRBV6-5,CASSYSVASEDTQYF,TGTGCCAGCAGTTACTCGGTAGCTTCGGAAGATACGCAGTATTTT
TRBJ2-1,NA,few,TRBV15,CATSLGGTHNEQFF,TGTGCCACCAGCCTCGGCGGGACTCACAATGAGCAGTTCTTC
TRBJ2-7,NA,few,TRBV7-9,CASSLERTEQYF,TGTGCCAGCAGCTTAGAACGGACCGAGCAGTACTTC
TRBJ1-5,NA,few,TRBV27,CASKGLIGDQPQHF,TGTGCCAGCAAAGGGTTGATCGGGGATCAGCCCCAGCATTTT
TRBJ2-1,NA,many,TRBV11-2,CASSSRGLYNEQFF,TGTGCCAGCAGCTCCCGGGGCCTCTACAATGAGCAGTTCTTC
TRBJ1-1,TRBD1,NA,TRBV6-6,CASSYDRGAYEAFF,TGTGCCAGCAGTTATGACAGGGGGGCGTATGAAGCTTTCTTT
TRBJ1-5,NA,many,TRBV2,CASSTAASNQPQHF,TGTGCCAGCAGCACGGCAGCCAGCAATCAGCCCCAGCATTTT
TRBJ2-2,NA,many,TRBV23-1,CASNGGANTGELFF,TGCGCCAGCAACGGGGGCGCGAACACCGGGGAGCTGTTTTTT
TRBJ2-1,TRBD2,few,TRBV3-1,CASRSGTSGGNEQFF,TGTGCCAGCAGGTCCGGGACTAGCGGGGGAAATGAGCAGTTCTTC
TRBJ2-3,TRBD2,few,TRBV7-9,CASSLDLLAGSSDTQYF,TGTGCCAGCAGCTTAGACCTTCTAGCGGGATCCTCAGATACGCAGTATTTT
TRBJ2-5,NA,NA,TRBV29-1,CSVGPGRETQYF,TGCAGCGTTGGGCCGGGACGAGAGACCCAGTACTTC
TRBJ1-5,NA,many,TRBV12-3/TRBV12-4,CASSAGDNQPQHF,TGTGCCAGCAGCGCGGGCGACAATCAGCCCCAGCATTTT
TRBJ1-6,NA,many,TRBV2,CASSPSYNSPLHF,TGTGCCAGCAGCCCCAGTTATAATTCACCCCTCCACTTT
TRBJ2-7,NA,once,TRBV23-1,CASSHKANSSYEQYF,TGCGCCAGCAGTCACAAGGCCAACAGCTCCTACGAGCAGTACTTC
TRBJ2-2,NA,few,TRBV27,CASTKVGGAPFWAGELFF,TGTGCCAGCACCAAAGTGGGGGGCGCCCCTTTCTGGGCCGGGGAGCTGTTTTTT
TRBJ2-1,TRBD1,many,TRBV4-2,CASSQTGTVNEQFF,TGTGCCAGCAGCCAGACCGGGACAGTTAATGAGCAGTTCTTC
TRBJ2-5,TRBD2,many,TRBV20-1,CSAFPAGGPQETQYF,TGCAGTGCTTTCCCAGCGGGAGGGCCACAAGAGACCCAGTACTTC
TRBJ2-1,TRBD2,many,TRBV2,CASSVPGLGYNEQFF,TGTGCCAGCAGTGTTCCGGGACTAGGATACAATGAGCAGTTCTTC
TRBJ2-7,TRBD2,few,TRBV9,CASSVSPGREGEQYF,TGTGCCAGCAGCGTATCCCCCGGCAGGGAGGGCGAGCAGTACTTC
TRBJ2-5,TRBD2,NA,TRBV20-1,CSAWTSGETQYF,TGCAGTGCTTGGACTAGCGGAGAGACCCAGTACTTC
TRBJ2-5,NA,NA,TRBV29-1,CSVTRTGTKTQYF,TGCAGCGTTACCCGGACAGGGACTAAGACCCAGTACTTC
TRBJ1-1,NA,many,TRBV11-2,CASSLETAGEAFF,TGTGCCAGCAGCTTAGAGACCGCCGGGGAAGCTTTCTTT
TRBJ1-5,TRBD1,NA,TRBV18,CASSSAGGGNQPQHF,TGTGCCAGCTCATCGGCAGGGGGAGGCAATCAGCCCCAGCATTTT
TRBJ2-1,TRBD2,many,TRBV5-1,CASSLPGLAGGQWGTSYNEQFF,TGCGCCAGCAGCTTGCCGGGACTAGCAGGAGGTCAATGGGGAACCTCCTACAATGAGCAGTTCTTC
TRBJ2-6,NA,NA,TRBV29-1,CSVDSYGANVLTF,TGCAGCGTTGACAGTTACGGGGCCAACGTCCTGACTTTC
TRBJ2-1,NA,few,TRBV11-3,CASSLDPGLFGEQFF,TGTGCCAGCAGCTTAGATCCCGGCTTGTTCGGTGAGCAGTTCTTC